This TCR beta chain was documented in a study of blood T cell repertoires in COVID-19. This CDR3 spans 14 amino acids. Unmatched junction bases numbered 1, after V lost 3 bases and J lost 3 bases. The germline V gene encodes CDR1 SGHTA and CDR2 FQGNSA. Original processing notes: Nucleated cell counts were estimated from reference gene primer amplification. Repertoires were generated with immunoSEQ multiplex PCR, while TCRdb's copy carries only in-frame clones and drops some. V, J and clone size reflect that table, while D and trimming were determined from the DNA. This table holds roughly 120,000 clones, 80% to 90% found once.

The chain has TRBV7-2 and TRBJ2-3, with 9 bases identical to TRBD1. The sequence came from a man between 35 and 55 years old with acute or convalescent COVID-19. The specimen was peripheral blood. CDR3 bases: TGTGCCAGCAGCTTGGACAGGGGAACAGATACGCAGTATTTT. Protein product: CASSLDRGTDTQYF.